This record covers a single TCR beta chain. The data stem from a study of blood T cell repertoires in COVID-19. Study-level background: T cells, B-cell-depleted T cells, or PBMCs provided the cDNA or gDNA that served as material.

Unmatched junction bases numbered 3, after V lost 5 bases and J lost 6 bases. The CDR3 runs to 13 residues. CDR1 is KGHSH, CDR2 LQKENI, per germline. Libraries were prepared by immunoSEQ multiplex PCR; TCRdb keeps only in-frame clonotypes and omits some of them. The sample has over 70,000 clones, roughly 88% seen once; the top ten hold 11%. Input material: peripheral blood. This chain connects TRBV18 to TRBJ2-2; 7 nucleotides match TRBD1. This receptor was identified in a man at least 80 years old with acute or convalescent COVID-19. The CDR3 region is CASSNGQAGELFF. Here the CDR3 DNA reads TGTGCCAGCTCAAACGGACAGGCCGGGGAGCTGTTTTTT.